Below, 2 T cell receptor beta chains from the same sample are listed, as sequenced in a study of immune cell composition in non-small cell lung cancer. Normal lung was sampled as far from the tumour as possible, at least 3 cm. The protocol was immunoSEQ multiplex PCR, while the TCRdb copy is restricted to in-frame clones and leaves out a portion. The table has fewer than 20,000 clones, around 80% seen once. These same records also appear under a second study, on CD4 T cells in lung cancer.

Sequencing was done on a sample of non-adjacent lung tissue. The receptors derive from a human donor with non-small cell lung cancer.

In DNA, the CDR3 is TGTGCCAGTAGTAGAATAGCGGGGGTCGAGACCCAGTACTTC. Its protein is CASSRIAGVETQYF. V usage is TRBV19 and J usage is TRBJ2-5; TRBD2 agrees at 9 bases. CDR3 size: 14 residues. In germline, CDR1 is LNHDA, CDR2 SQIVND (reference sequence). With V trimmed by 4 bases and J by 5 bases, 5 bases remained unmatched. Looking up the rest from reference TRBV19 and TRBJ2-5 gives the full variable domain: DGGITQSPKYLFRKEGQNVTLSCEQNLNHDAMYWYRQDPGQGLRLIYYSQIVNDFQKGDIAEGYSVSREKKESFPLTVTSAQKNPTAFYLCASSRIAGVETQYFGPGTRLLVL.

V gene TRBV7-9 combines with J gene TRBJ2-7; 8 bases match TRBD1. Germline trimming cut 2 bases from V and 5 bases from J; bases unmatched to any gene: 8. The CDR3 has 15 residues. CDR1 is SEHNR and CDR2 is FQNEAQ in the germline V gene (reference sequence). The CDR3 reads CASSLQGAGWDEQYF. The DNA for the CDR3 is TGTGCCAGCAGCTTACAGGGGGCGGGATGGGACGAGCAGTACTTC.